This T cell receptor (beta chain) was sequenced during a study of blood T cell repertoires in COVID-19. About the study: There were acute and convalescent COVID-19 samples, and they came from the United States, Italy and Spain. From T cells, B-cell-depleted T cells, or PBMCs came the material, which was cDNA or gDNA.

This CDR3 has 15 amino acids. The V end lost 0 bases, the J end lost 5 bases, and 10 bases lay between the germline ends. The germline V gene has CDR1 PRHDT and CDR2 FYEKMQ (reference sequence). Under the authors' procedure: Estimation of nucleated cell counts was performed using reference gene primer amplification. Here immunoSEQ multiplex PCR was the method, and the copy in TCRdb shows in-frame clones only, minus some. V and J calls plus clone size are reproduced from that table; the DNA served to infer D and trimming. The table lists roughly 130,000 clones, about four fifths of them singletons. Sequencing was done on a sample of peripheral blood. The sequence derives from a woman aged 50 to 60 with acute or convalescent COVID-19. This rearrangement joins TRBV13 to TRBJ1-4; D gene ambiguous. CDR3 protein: CASSLGLGTNEKLFF. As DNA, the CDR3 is TGTGCCAGCAGCTTAGGTTTGGGCACCAATGAAAAACTGTTTTTT. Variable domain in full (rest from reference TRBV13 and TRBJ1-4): AAGVIQSPRHLIKEKRETATLKCYPIPRHDTVYWYQQGPGQDPQFLISFYEKMQSDKGSIPDRFSAQQFSDYHSELNMSSLELGDSALYFCASSLGLGTNEKLFFGSGTQLSVL.